The T cell receptor beta chain under discussion was sequenced for a study of T cell responses to AZD1222 COVID-19 vaccine. The table came from immunoSEQ multiplex PCR; TCRdb's copy has only in-frame clones and leaves some out. The sample lists fewer than 120,000 clones, approximately 94% seen once, with about 3% in the top ten. In this sample, this clone turned up many times. The sequencing here drew on peripheral blood, taken 28 days after the second AZD1222 dose. This TCR was recovered from an adult who received the AZD1222 COVID-19 vaccine.

DNA of the CDR3: TGTGCCAGCAGTTCCCTAGCGGGAGGGAGGAGAGGCGAGCAGTACTTC. Residues: CASSSLAGGRRGEQYF. V usage is TRBV28 and J usage is TRBJ2-7; TRBD2 aligns across 12 bases. With V trimmed by 4 bases and J by 6 bases, 10 bases remained unmatched. The CDR3 consists of 16 residues. The germline V gene has CDR1 MDHEN and CDR2 SYDVKM. The full variable domain, in which reference TRBV28 and TRBJ2-7 provide the parts outside the CDR3, is DVKVTQSSRYLVKRTGEKVFLECVQDMDHENMFWYRQDPGLGLRLIYFSYDVKMKEKGDIPEGYSVSREKKERFSLILESASTNQTSMYLCASSSLAGGRRGEQYFGPGTRLTVT.